This T cell receptor beta chain was identified in a study of cytomegalovirus exposure and HLA in healthy donors. Study-level findings and limits: In an earlier analysis, about 87% or about 30%: the productive usage of most TCR beta V segments.

PCR employed 60 Vbeta and 13 Jbeta primers. Sequenced by immunoSEQ multiplex PCR; TCRdb stores in-frame clones only, minus some. The profile covers about 180,000 clones, with around 80% appearing a single time and under 2.5% taken by the ten largest. The CDR3 spans 16 residues. V gave up 5 bases and J gave up 5 bases, with 18 bases separating them. CDR1 and CDR2 (germline): MNHEY, SMNVEV (reference sequence). As regards this clone: Its antigen is as yet unknown.

The specimen sequenced was PBMCs. V is TRBV27 and J is TRBJ1-4; a possible D gene is TRBD1 (6 bases). The TCR originated in a woman aged 25 to 39 in good health and CMV-seropositive. In DNA, the CDR3 is TGTGCCAGCAGTATCCGGGGGGCAGTGTTAAATGAAAAACTGTTTTTT. Its protein product is CASSIRGAVLNEKLFF.